Listed here are 30 T cell receptor beta chains from one sample, sequenced in a study of molecular identifiers for immune sequencing clone quantification. MiXCR was run by TCRdb on the PCR reads, yielding one entry per CDR3 protein. The sample lists more than 450,000 distinct CDR3 sequences, approximately 25% occurring once. Sequenced: naive CD8+ T cells from blood, with Jurkat cell RNA spiked in. Sample subset: FACS-sorted CD8+CD4-CCR7+CD45RA+ naive T cells. These receptors all stem from a human donor in good health. Some libraries in this study had Jurkat cell RNA spiked in.

This clonotype was seen repeatedly, ten times or more. The rearrangement joins TRBV5-6 to TRBJ1-1; TRBD1 might be the D (5 bases). Per germline, CDR1 SGHDT and CDR2 YYEEEE. The CDR3 is 16 residues long. Trimming cost V 2 bases and J 5 bases, with 19 bases left between them. CDR3 protein: CASSFSNRRVRTEAFF. In DNA form, the CDR3 reads TGTGCCAGCAGCTTCTCGAACAGGCGAGTTCGAACTGAAGCTTTCTTT.

This clonotype occurred many times. The V call is TRBV28, the J call TRBJ1-5, with no clear D. From germline, CDR1 is MDHEN and CDR2 SYDVKM. V was trimmed by 2 bases and J by 3 bases, leaving 17 bases between them. The CDR3 has 17 amino acids. The CDR3 is CASSLPPWEGPNQPQHF. CDR3 DNA: TGTGCCAGCAGTTTACCCCCCTGGGAGGGTCCCAATCAGCCCCAGCATTTT.

This clonotype occurred a few times. One junction end does not reproduce the germline sequence, and a read error may be involved. The rearrangement links TRBV5-3 to TRBJ2-7; TRBD1 matches at 7 bases. TRBV5-3 has ORF status, its function being uncertain. The CDR3 is 14 amino acids. CDR3 protein: CASSLARGNNEQYF. The DNA for the CDR3 is TGTGCCAGCAGCTTGGCCAGGGGGAATAACGAGCAGTACTTC.

V and J are TRBV7-8 and TRBJ2-5; 12 nucleotides agree with TRBD2. V lost 5 bases to trimming and J lost 5 bases; unmatched junction nucleotides: 9. CDR3 length: 16 residues. Germline-derived CDR1 and CDR2 are SGHVS and FQNEAQ. This CDR3 reads CASSQSSGGAYETQYF. In DNA, the CDR3 is TGTGCCAGCAGCCAATCTAGCGGGGGGGCCTATGAGACCCAGTACTTC. The full variable domain, completed using reference TRBV7-8 and TRBJ2-5, is GAGVSQSPRYKVAKRGQDVALRCDPISGHVSLFWYQQALGQGPEFLTYFQNEAQLDKSGLPSDRFFAERPEGSVSTLKIQRTQQEDSAVYLCASSQSSGGAYETQYFGPGTRLLVL.

This chain connects TRBV10-3 to TRBJ2-1, with TRBD1 matching 7 bases. Trimming at V came to 2 bases and at J to 2 bases, leaving 6 bases not matched to a gene. CDR1 and CDR2 from the germline V gene are ENHRY and SYGVKD. This CDR3 has 16 amino acids. CDR3 amino acids: CAISEEGAAPYNEQFF. The DNA for the CDR3 is TGTGCCATCAGTGAGGAGGGGGCGGCCCCCTACAATGAGCAGTTCTTC.

This clonotype has a handful of counts. V is TRBV27 and J is TRBJ2-7; 8 bases are a match to TRBD2. The ends lost 2 bases at V and 0 bases at J; junction bases unmatched: 12. This CDR3 region has 18 residues. Germline V gives CDR1 MNHEY, CDR2 SMNVEV (reference sequence). The CDR3 is CASSLLAGLTSSSYEQYF. CDR3 in DNA: TGTGCCAGCAGTTTACTAGCGGGCCTAACCTCGAGCTCCTACGAGCAGTACTTC.

V is TRBV28 and J is TRBJ2-5; D gene unclear. Trimming pared 6 bases from V and 8 bases from J, leaving 10 bases between. Germline CDR1 is MDHEN and CDR2 is SYDVKM. This CDR3 has 11 residues. The CDR3: CASSPTKTQYF. Here the CDR3 DNA reads TGTGCCAGCAGCCCCACTAAAACCCAGTACTTC.

This chain connects TRBV12-3 or TRBV12-4 to TRBJ1-6, with D perhaps TRBD1 (5 bases). The germline V and J ends were trimmed by 8 bases and 0 bases, with 14 bases remaining between them. This CDR3 contains 16 residues. The CDR3 is CASGGAGSSYNSPLHF. CDR3 bases: TGTGCCAGCGGCGGGGCGGGGAGCTCCTATAATTCACCCCTCCACTTT.

Turning to this clonotype: Just one base apart from a much larger clone, this may be a read error. This rearrangement joins TRBV7-2 to TRBJ2-7; perhaps D is TRBD1 or TRBD2 (5 bases each). The germline V gene has CDR1 SGHTA and CDR2 FQGNSA. The CDR3 totals 15 residues. The CDR3, as DNA: TGTGCCCGCAGCTTGGAAGGGACGGAGGCCTACGAGCAGTACTTC. Protein sequence: CARSLEGTEAYEQYF.

As regards this clonotype: Given the absence of the conserved phenylalanine or tryptophan at the CDR3 end, a read error is likely. The V gene is TRBV27, the J gene TRBJ2-7; no definite D call. The CDR3 sequence is 15 residues long. Between the trimmed V and J ends, which lost 4 bases and 0 bases, there was a span of 13 bases. The V gene's germline CDR1 is MNHEY and CDR2 SMNVEV (reference sequence). The chain's CDR3 is CASSSGRYSSYEQYL. The CDR3 nucleotides are TGTGCCAGCAGTTCTGGACGCTACAGCTCCTACGAGCAGTACCTC.

This clonotype was detected only a few times. The DNA of the CDR3 is TGTGCCAGTAGTATAGGGGGTTGGGCTGAAGGATCCTACGAGCAGTACTTC. It encodes CASSIGGWAEGSYEQYF. V usage is TRBV19 and J usage is TRBJ2-7; D gene unclear. V lost 1 base and J lost 1, with 17 bases in between. Germline V gives CDR1 LNHDA, CDR2 SQIVND (reference sequence). This CDR3 region has 17 residues.

This clonotype turned up a few times. V gene TRBV6-2 or TRBV6-3 combines with J gene TRBJ2-1; no clear D. The CDR3 has 15 amino acids. Per the germline V gene, CDR1 is MNHEY and CDR2 is SVGEGT. Between the trimmed V and J ends, which lost 2 bases and 2 bases, there was a span of 10 bases. The CDR3 nucleotides read TGTGCCAGCAGTTACCAGGCGGCCGCCTACAATGAGCAGTTCTTC. Protein product: CASSYQAAAYNEQFF.

Many counts were recorded for this clonotype. The chain links TRBV28 to TRBJ1-1; D remains ambiguous. The CDR3 consists of 15 residues. V was clipped by 3 bases and J by 1 base, with 12 bases between them. Germline V gives CDR1 MDHEN, CDR2 SYDVKM. The CDR3 DNA reads as TGTGCCAGCAGTTTGGTCCTTAACCCGAACACTGAAGCTTTCTTT. Translation: CASSLVLNPNTEAFF.

This clonotype came up many times. The V gene is TRBV12-5, the J gene TRBJ2-7, with D possibly TRBD2 on 5 matching bases. The CDR3 sequence is 13 residues long. V was pared by 2 bases and J by 3 bases, with 8 bases between. Germline V lookup: CDR1 LGHNT, CDR2 FRNRAP. CDR3 sequence reads: CASGLSEGYEQYF. CDR3 coding DNA: TGTGCTAGTGGTTTGAGCGAGGGCTACGAGCAGTACTTC. Based on the CDR3 plus reference TRBV12-5 and TRBJ2-7, the full variable domain is DARVTQTPRHKVTEMGQEVTMRCQPILGHNTVFWYRQTMMQGLELLAYFRNRAPLDDSGMPKDRFSAEMPDATLATLKIQPSEPRDSAVYFCASGLSEGYEQYFGPGTRLTVT.

The V call is TRBV5-4, the J call TRBJ2-1; perhaps TRBD1 as D (5 bases). Trimming removed 0 bases at V and 8 bases at J, with 12 bases between. The V gene's germline CDR1 is SGHNT and CDR2 YYREEE (reference sequence). This CDR3 spans 14 amino acids. CDR3: CASSLVGPGDEQFF. The CDR3 region has the DNA TGTGCCAGCAGCTTGGTGGGGCCTGGCGATGAGCAGTTCTTC.

The chain links TRBV5-6 to TRBJ1-2; the match to TRBD1 covers 7 bases. The junction had 5 bases not matched to a gene; V was cut back by 2 bases and J by 4 bases. CDR3 length: 14 residues. From germline, CDR1 is SGHDT and CDR2 YYEEEE. CDR3 bases: TGTGCCAGCAGCTTACAGGGGTCTAGCTATGGCTACACCTTC. It encodes CASSLQGSSYGYTF.

The rearrangement uses TRBV12-3 or TRBV12-4 and TRBJ2-5; D possibly matches TRBD1 or TRBD2 (6 bases each). The CDR3 consists of 14 residues. The chain's CDR3 is CTTEPGAGYETQYF. The CDR3 DNA reads as TGTACCACTGAGCCGGGGGCGGGGTATGAGACCCAGTACTTC.

The V call is TRBV30, the J call TRBJ2-2, with D uncertain. The ends were cut back, 0 bases at V and 4 bases at J, with 6 bases in the middle. CDR1 and CDR2 (germline): GTSNPN, SVGIG (reference sequence). This CDR3 comprises 13 residues. The CDR3 DNA reads TGTGCCTGGAGTGTATGGGGCACCGGGGAGCTGTTTTTT. Its protein product is CAWSVWGTGELFF. Full variable domain (rest looked up from reference TRBV30 and TRBJ2-2): SQTIHQWPATLVQPVGSPLSLECTVEGTSNPNLYWYRQAAGRGLQLLFYSVGIGQISSEVPQNLSASRPQDRQFILSSKKLLLSDSGFYLCAWSVWGTGELFFGEGSRLTVL.

The chain uses TRBV12-3 or TRBV12-4 and TRBJ1-6; D is undetermined. V was shortened by 3 bases and J by 6 bases, with 9 bases between the two germline ends. CDR3 length: 14 amino acids. CDR3 sequence: CASSLMGSNSPLHF. Here the CDR3 DNA reads TGTGCCAGCAGTTTGATGGGGTCTAATTCACCCCTCCACTTT.

This chain links TRBV27 with TRBJ2-5; 11 nucleotides line up with TRBD2. This CDR3 region has 17 residues. Germline assignment: CDR1 MNHEY and CDR2 SMNVEV (reference sequence). V gave up 0 bases and J gave up 5 bases; unmatched junction bases: 8. CDR3 nucleotides: TGTGCCAGCAGTTTATCGAGGCTAGCGGGAGGTGCGGAGACCCAGTACTTC. It yields the protein CASSLSRLAGGAETQYF.

This chain joins TRBV6-2 or TRBV6-3 and TRBJ1-1, with 7 positions matching TRBD1. J lost 3 bases, V lost 9 bases, and 16 bases had no gene match. The length of the CDR3 is 16 residues. Germline assignment: CDR1 MNHEY and CDR2 SVGEGT. The CDR3: CASLNRGARSDTEAFF. In DNA form, the CDR3 reads TGTGCCAGTTTGAACAGGGGCGCGCGTTCCGACACTGAAGCTTTCTTT.

A few counts support this clonotype. V usage is TRBV4-1 and J usage is TRBJ2-3, with 8 bases that match TRBD1. J gave up 5 bases and V 3 bases, and 13 bases lay outside the gene matches. CDR3 size: 17 residues. The germline CDR1 and CDR2 sequences are MGHRA and YSYEKL. DNA for the CDR3: TGCGCCAGCAGCCAGACGGACAGGGATGATTCGGGAGATACGCAGTATTTT. This codes for CASSQTDRDDSGDTQYF.

This clonotype was seen more than once but under ten times. The gene calls are TRBV27 and TRBJ2-1; D not certain. Per the germline V gene, CDR1 is MNHEY and CDR2 is SMNVEV (reference sequence). The CDR3 extends over 16 amino acids. Trimming pared 6 bases from V and 0 bases from J, leaving 15 bases between. The CDR3 loop is CASRAIPGSSYNEQFF. The CDR3 DNA reads as TGTGCCAGCAGAGCCATCCCCGGTAGCTCCTACAATGAGCAGTTCTTC.

CDR3 sequence: CASSPPGLAGLDEQYF. The DNA of the CDR3 is TGTGCCAGCAGCCCCCCCGGTCTAGCGGGGTTGGACGAGCAGTACTTC. This chain connects TRBV5-6 to TRBJ2-7, with TRBD2 matching over 9 bases. V lost 4 bases and J lost 5; bases outside the gene matches: 13. From germline, CDR1 is SGHDT and CDR2 YYEEEE. The CDR3 has 16 amino acids.

This clonotype was observed many times. This sequence joins TRBV13 and TRBJ2-7, with 12 bases lining up with TRBD1. With V trimmed by 5 bases and J by 9 bases, 11 bases remained unmatched. CDR3 size: 15 residues. Germline V gene sequence: CDR1 PRHDT, CDR2 FYEKMQ (reference sequence). CDR3 nucleotide sequence: TGTGCCAGCAGCCGGACCGGGACAGGGGGCGCAGTGCAGTACTTC. It encodes CASSRTGTGGAVQYF.

This clonotype was recorded a few times. The V call is TRBV30, the J call TRBJ1-2; the D gene is possibly TRBD1 (6 bases). The CDR3 spans 12 residues. CDR1 is GTSNPN, CDR2 SVGIG, per germline (reference sequence). The V end was cut by 3 bases, the J end by 4 bases, with 9 bases between. CDR3 in amino acids: CAWSLDSYGYTF. As DNA, the CDR3 is TGTGCCTGGAGCCTGGACAGCTATGGCTACACCTTC. Looking up the rest from reference TRBV30 and TRBJ1-2 gives the full variable domain: SQTIHQWPATLVQPVGSPLSLECTVEGTSNPNLYWYRQAAGRGLQLLFYSVGIGQISSEVPQNLSASRPQDRQFILSSKKLLLSDSGFYLCAWSLDSYGYTFGSGTRLTVV.

Points on this clonotype: The junction departs from the called germline gene at one end, perhaps through a read error. The chain recombines TRBV19 with TRBJ1-1; no definite D call. CDR3 length: 12 amino acids. CDR1 is LNHDA and CDR2 is SQIVND in the germline V gene (reference sequence). CDR3 bases: TGTACCAGTAGTACGGGCTACACTGAAGCTTTCTTT. Translation gives CTSSTGYTEAFF.

This clonotype appeared many times. The rearrangement links TRBV13 to TRBJ1-1; D is ambiguous. CDR1 and CDR2 from the germline V gene are PRHDT and FYEKMQ (reference sequence). Trimming pared 1 base from V and 11 bases from J, leaving 11 bases between. The CDR3 spans 12 residues. The DNA for the CDR3 is TGTGCCAGCAGCTTAGCTTCTTCTGGGGCTTTCTTT. It codes for CASSLASSGAFF.

This clonotype was seen repeatedly, ten times or more. The V and J genes are TRBV7-8 and TRBJ1-1, with D possibly TRBD1 on 5 matching bases. The CDR3 loop spans 14 amino acids. Germline values: CDR1 SGHVS, CDR2 FQNEAQ. Trimming pared 4 bases from V and 2 bases from J, leaving 11 bases between. CDR3 DNA sequence: TGTGCCAGCAGCTATCAGGACACCAACACTGAAGCTTTCTTT. This codes for CASSYQDTNTEAFF.

V and J are TRBV19 and TRBJ1-5, with a tentative D call TRBD1 (5 bases). Germline values: CDR1 LNHDA, CDR2 SQIVND (reference sequence). CDR3 size: 14 residues. Deletions cut 4 bases from V and 3 bases from J, with 10 bases between. The CDR3 loop reads CASSSGGYNQPQHF. The CDR3 coding sequence is TGTGCCAGTAGTAGTGGGGGGTACAATCAGCCCCAGCATTTT. Full variable domain (remainder filled in from reference TRBV19 and TRBJ1-5): DGGITQSPKYLFRKEGQNVTLSCEQNLNHDAMYWYRQDPGQGLRLIYYSQIVNDFQKGDIAEGYSVSREKKESFPLTVTSAQKNPTAFYLCASSSGGYNQPQHFGDGTRLSIL.